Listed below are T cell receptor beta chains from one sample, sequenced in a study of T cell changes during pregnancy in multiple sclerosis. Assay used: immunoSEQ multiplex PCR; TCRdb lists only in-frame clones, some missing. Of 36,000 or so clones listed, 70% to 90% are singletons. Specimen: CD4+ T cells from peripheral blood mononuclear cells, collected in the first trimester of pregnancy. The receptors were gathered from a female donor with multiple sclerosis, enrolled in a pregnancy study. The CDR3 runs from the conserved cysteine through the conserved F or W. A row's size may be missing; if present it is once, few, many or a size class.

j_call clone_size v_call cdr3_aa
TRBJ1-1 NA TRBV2 CASRRRDSWDTEAFF
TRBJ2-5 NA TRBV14 CASSQNRGRETQYF
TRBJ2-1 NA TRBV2 CASRGDSLNEQFF
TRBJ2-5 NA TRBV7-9 CASTWTGDETQYF
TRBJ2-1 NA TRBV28 CASSLPLSGSEQFF
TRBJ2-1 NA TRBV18 CASSPLPGTGYNEQFF
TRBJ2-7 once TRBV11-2 CASSHVGGEKGYEQYF
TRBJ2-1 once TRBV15 CATSRVPTGGFKNEQFF
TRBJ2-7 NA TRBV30 CAWSSRGHPSGSSYEQYF
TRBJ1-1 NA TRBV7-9 CASSIPGGDGAEAFF
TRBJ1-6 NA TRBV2 CATTREGSYNSPLHF
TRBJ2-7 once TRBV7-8 CASSRSGTGNSEQYF
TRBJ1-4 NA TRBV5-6 CASSFRLTDKRTTNEKLFF
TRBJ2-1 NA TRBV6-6 CASSPPGGIAAEQFF
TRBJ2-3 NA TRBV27 CASSVFQATDTQYF
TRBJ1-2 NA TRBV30 CAWSTLPAGGGGYTF
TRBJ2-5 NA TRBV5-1 CASSLERGGKETQYF
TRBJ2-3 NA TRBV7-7 CASSPGTRRDTQYF
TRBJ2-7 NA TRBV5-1 CASSSRTSGKYEQYF
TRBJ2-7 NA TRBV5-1 CASSLRTSGTYEQYF
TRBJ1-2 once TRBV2 CVQGARGYTF
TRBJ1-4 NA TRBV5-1 CASSSGQGRLNEKLFF
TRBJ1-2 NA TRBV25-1 CASSETAGFGYTF
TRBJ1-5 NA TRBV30 CAWSEQVNQPQHF